A single T cell receptor (beta chain) is shown here with its context. Extracted RNA was reverse transcribed, and the resulting cDNA served as sequencing template. Repertoires were generated with immunoSEQ multiplex PCR, while TCRdb's copy carries only in-frame clones and drops some. This table has fewer than 250,000 clones, more than 45% appearing once. The sample originates from a study of CD8+ T cells in alopecia areata. CDR1 is SGHDT, CDR2 YYEEEE, per germline. The CDR3 runs to 15 residues. Trimming took 2 bases from V and 1 from J; bases not matched to a gene: 4. Sequencing was performed on CD4+ T cells sorted from blood, taken at week 0. This clonotype was obtained from a human donor with alopecia areata. The chain employs TRBV5-6 and TRBJ2-7, with 9 bases aligning to TRBD1. In DNA, the CDR3 is TGTGCCAGCAGCTTACCCGGGACAGGGTCCTACGAGCAGTACTTC. Protein: CASSLPGTGSYEQYF.